The source of this TCR beta chain is a study of blood T cell repertoires in COVID-19. V was trimmed by 3 bases and J by 0 bases, leaving 11 bases between them. The CDR3 sequence is 15 residues long. Germline lookup yields CDR1 LGHDT and CDR2 YNNKEL (reference sequence). The data were produced by immunoSEQ multiplex PCR, yet TCRdb's version contains in-frame clones alone and is incomplete. The sample lists 250,000 to 300,000 clones; about 90% were seen once. V gene TRBV3-1 (or the pseudogene TRBV3-2) combines with J gene TRBJ1-1, with a possible D match to TRBD1 (6 bases). This TCR was sampled from a woman aged 45 to 65 who had been exposed to COVID-19. Sequences were obtained from PBMCs or T cells enriched from blood (not recorded which). The CDR3 DNA is TGTGCCAGCAGCCACCGACAGGCTTTGAACACTGAAGCTTTCTTT. It yields the protein CASSHRQALNTEAFF.